The entry below gives a single T cell receptor beta chain sequence along with its context. The specificity of this receptor is unknown. No base qualities exist here, and no much larger clone lies one base off it. The data belong to a study of cytomegalovirus exposure and HLA in healthy donors (dated by TCRdb to about 2017). Concerning the study at large: According to an earlier analysis of 550 to 700 of the donors, about 170 million T cells yielded 117 million unique TCR beta sequences and 276 Gb of sequence data. The number of typed donors differed by locus: about 620-640 for A, B, C, DRB1 and DQB1; approximately 520 for DQA1; approximately 600 for DPA1; and roughly 470 for DPB1. On average, about 240,000 unique TCR beta nucleotide sequences were sequenced per donor among several hundred genotyped donors of the cohort, with 15% to 20% of those sequences being non-productive. Genome-wide SNP genotypes for about 60% of the 666 donors were used in a later genetic analysis, which treated that subset as a discovery cohort. To predict cytomegalovirus infection status, the study combined high-throughput TCR immunosequencing, statistical association of individual TCRs with disease status, and machine learning. The study was designed to test whether signatures of past pathogen exposure could be identified by cataloging public T cell receptors. Roughly 5 DR-DQ haplotypes were handled as single units for association and clustering, since linkage in the cohort was strong. The T cell repertoires of under 700 subjects were profiled by immunosequencing and related to cytomegalovirus serostatus. All discovery cohort repertoires had been generated using a single sequencing platform. About 330 gigabases of sequencing data and 70 million to 100 million unique TCR sequences made up an early release that covered several hundred HLA-typed donors. Among the roughly 400 genotyped donors, around 81% belonged to the genetic ancestry cluster associated with self-reported Caucasian donors. Alongside the repertoire data, information on donor age, sex, ethnicity and CMV serostatus was compiled. To study patterns of TCR occurrence, a later analysis re-analyzed previously published TCR beta repertoires from 666 donors and added high-resolution HLA genotyping. Both class I and class II loci were covered by HLA typing, at four-digit resolution. An earlier analysis of several hundred of the donors used high-throughput TCR beta sequencing to judge whether each TCR beta V gene segment behaved as functional or pseudogenic. The later analysis used no new phenotypic data to find candidate immune exposures, relying instead on TCR beta sequences and their occurrence across donors. In addition to the first cohort of around 670 subjects, a separate validation cohort of under 150 different subjects was used.

Library construction relied on the immunoSEQ multiplex PCR assay. For the multiplex PCR, a mixture combining 60 forward primers for TCR Vbeta segments and 13 reverse primers for TCR Jbeta segments was used. The CDR3 region of rearranged TCR beta genes was amplified from genomic DNA by a multiplex PCR assay. On the Illumina HiSeq System, the amplified TCR beta libraries were sequenced as 87-base-pair reads. As for the authors' bioinformatics: A later analysis counted approximately 84 million unique TCR beta chains across the roughly 700 repertoires, and around 9.9 million of these chains were shared by at least two donors. A nearest-neighbor algorithm error-corrected the raw reads and collapsed the reads into unique sequences, merging closely related sequences to remove PCR and sequencing errors. Alignment of CDR3 sequences to IMGT reference sequences was used to assign V, D and J gene segments. For a sequence to be retained, a match of at least six nucleotides to both a V gene segment and a J gene segment was required. A rearrangement was called productive if the CDR3 had no stop codons and remained in frame with V and J, and every other rearrangement was called non-productive. CDR3 was defined by IMGT convention, running from the second conserved V-encoded cysteine to the conserved J-encoded phenylalanine. The earlier analysis of about 590 of the donors excluded sequences that lacked an unambiguous match to a single V gene segment. An earlier analysis of about 600 of the donors called V segments functional above 56.7% productive rearrangements and segregating when the between-donor standard deviation exceeded 5%. A statistical classification framework was built for diagnosing cytomegalovirus status from the catalog of TCR beta chain sequences. In a later analysis, V and J genes were assigned by comparing TCR nucleotide sequences against IMGT/GENE-DB human TR gene sequences. In a later analysis, CDR3 sequences and most-parsimonious VDJ recombination scenarios were assigned using the TCRdist pipeline. In a later analysis, each TCR beta chain was defined by its CDR3 amino acid sequence together with its V-gene family, and reads lacking a unique V-gene family were excluded. In a later analysis, 500 to 650 highly shared, low-generation-probability nucleotide sequences were removed to address suspected cross-contamination and a sequencing artifact. A later analysis calculated a clonal expansion index for each public chain from normalized within-repertoire ranks of inferred template counts. In a later analysis, generation probabilities were computed using a VDJ recombination model fitted to out-of-frame rearrangements, and the results were checked against IGoR. In a later analysis, TCR-TCR, TCR-HLA and TCR-CMV co-occurrence was scored with hypergeometric tests, and a repertoire-size bias correction was applied to TCR pairs. In a later analysis, false discovery rates were estimated by permuting HLA or CMV assignments 20 times. In a later analysis, co-occurring TCRs were grouped with DBSCAN, and TCRdist sequence similarity was added when clustering was performed within HLA-allele-positive subsets. Repertoires with fewer than 30,000 or more than 120,000 public chains were left out of co-occurrence clustering, as were about five repertoires with anomalous nucleotide sharing. TCRdb mirrors the immuneACCESS table, restricted to in-frame sequences. Some clones are absent from its copies; in checked studies, under half trace to an unresolved V gene, and the reason for the others is unknown. The V and J calls and clone size come from that table; D and trimming were worked out from the DNA. Within this sample are 150,000 to 200,000 clones, with 65% to 70% of them counted one time only. About 10% of the sample rests with the top ten.

General conclusions and limits of the study: About 17 rarely observed V segments, including chromosome 9 orphons, were excluded from the earlier analysis of almost 600 of the donors because counts were too low. In a later analysis, around 17,000 TCR beta sequences were associated with specific HLA alleles at a false discovery rate of 0.05. Three of the identified cytomegalovirus-associated TCR beta chains were confirmed in vitro to be specific for cytomegalovirus antigens. In an earlier analysis of 500 to 650 of the donors, most TCR beta V segments appeared in productive rearrangements about 87% or about 30% of the time, broadly matching IMGT annotations. The cohort was sequenced for TCR beta chains only, and without alpha or paired-chain data the features that could be detected were limited. Presence/absence analyses assumed roughly uniform sequencing depth across donors, an assumption that may not hold. The only immune exposure information available for the cohort was CMV serostatus. While some public TCRs were present in many individuals, most TCR sequences turned up only very rarely across donors. In a later genetic analysis, fewer N-insertions in productive TCRs were reported among donors in an Asian-associated ancestry cluster than the approximately 670-donor mean. A group of highly shared sequence variants was considered likely to be a technical artifact of the sequencing pipeline. The authors suggested that the approach could potentially be generalized to other disease states and immunological phenotypes. When HLA alleles, especially DR and DQ, strongly co-occurred, TCR associations were difficult to assign to individual alleles. According to a later analysis, most CMV-associated TCR beta chains appeared to be HLA-restricted, and the HLA associations seemed to be driven largely by CMV exposure. Compared with equally common non-associated chains, HLA-associated TCR beta chains in a later analysis were more clonally expanded and had lower generation probabilities. In a later analysis, the rate of TCR association differed among HLA loci, with DRB1 alleles having the most associated TCRs and HLA-C alleles having the fewest. Because HLA typing was missing for some donors at each locus, association tests included only the typed subset. A later genetic analysis associated a missense DCLRE1C variant with V-gene and J-gene trimming of TCR beta chains, and an independent cohort replicated the association. In a later analysis, several top co-occurrence clusters were reported to appear linked to parvovirus B19, influenza, CMV and Epstein-Barr virus. A total of 150 or so TCR beta chains were listed by the study as associated with cytomegalovirus. In both the original and validation cohorts, the classifier was reported to diagnose cytomegalovirus status with high specificity and sensitivity. A further reported finding was that TCR beta sequences accurately predicted the HLA-A and HLA-B alleles for most subjects in the first cohort. Linkage disequilibrium might explain the correlated functional status among segregating V segments, but an unknown experimental factor could not be excluded.

The cohort comprised fewer than 750 healthy bone marrow donors. Cohort members were all nominally healthy when sampled, although unrecorded immune exposures were likely present. The donor tested CMV seropositive, placing the donor among the 289 seropositive members of the cohort. Every donor gave a peripheral blood sample, and the peripheral blood mononuclear cells from that sample were used for TCR beta sequencing. The Qiagen DNeasy Blood Extraction Kit was used to extract genomic DNA from the blood cell samples. Source material: PBMCs. This TCR was recovered from a man aged 25 to 45 in good health and CMV-seropositive.

The DNA reads as follows: TGCGCCAGCAGTAAGGGACAGTTAAAAGAGACCCAGTACTTC. It translates as CASSKGQLKETQYF. The sequence is built from TRBV5-1 and TRBJ2-5, and TRBD1 aligns with 7 junction nucleotides. Based on the germline V gene, the CDR1 and CDR2 sequences are SGHRS and YFSETQ. V trim: 5 bases; J trim: 3 bases; unmatched bases: 7. The CDR3 covers 14 residues, taking in both the cysteine and the phenylalanine. The kept DNA is CDR3 alone, 42 bases in frame from the first base.